The 24 T cell receptor beta chains below were found in one sample sequenced in a study of long-term antiretroviral therapy in people with HIV. They ran version v3.0 of the immunoSEQ assay at survey level. The method was immunoSEQ multiplex PCR; TCRdb's version includes in-frame clones alone and lacks a portion of them. Of about 25,000 clones in the sample, 90% to 95% were seen once. The sequences come from unsorted PBMCs, collected 7.6 years after starting antiretroviral therapy. These receptors all come from a woman between 40 and 55 years old with HIV.

This clone was recorded only once. The CDR3 bases are TGTGCCACCACGCGTAATAGCAATCAGCCCCAGCATTTT. Protein: CATTRNSNQPQHF. This sequence joins TRBV19 and TRBJ1-5; no clear D gene. Germline loops: CDR1 LNHDA, CDR2 SQIVND (reference sequence). Trimming left V 10 bases short and J 0 bases short, with 10 bases between. This CDR3 comprises 13 residues.

This rearrangement joins TRBV30 to TRBJ1-2; D gene ambiguous. Trimming took off 7 bases at V and 9 bases at J, with 15 bases between the two ends. In germline, CDR1 is GTSNPN, CDR2 SVGIG (reference sequence). The CDR3 covers 11 residues. CDR3 in amino acids: CASSDGRSYTF. In DNA, the CDR3 is TGTGCCTCGAGCGACGGAAGGAGCTACACCTTC.

The chain joins TRBV7-9 to TRBJ1-2, with no clear D. The CDR3 is made up of 13 amino acids. V was shortened by 1 base and J by 7 bases, with 10 bases between the two germline ends. Germline CDR1 and CDR2: SEHNR and FQNEAQ (reference sequence). This CDR3 reads CASSLDEGTGYTF. The DNA of the CDR3 is TGTGCCAGCAGCTTAGACGAGGGCACTGGCTACACCTTC. Looking up the rest from reference TRBV7-9 and TRBJ1-2 gives the full variable domain: DTGVSQNPRHKITKRGQNVTFRCDPISEHNRLYWYRQTLGQGPEFLTYFQNEAQLEKSRLLSDRFSAERPKGSFSTLEIQRTEQGDSAMYLCASSLDEGTGYTFGSGTRLTVV.

The V gene is TRBV11-2, the J gene TRBJ2-3, with TRBD2 matching over 9 bases. The CDR3 contains 15 residues. CDR1 and CDR2 (germline): SGHAT, FQNNGV. J lost 4 bases, V lost 10 bases, and 12 bases had no gene match. This chain's CDR3 is CATSRGGRKADTQYF. The CDR3, as DNA: TGTGCCACGTCGCGGGGGGGGAGGAAGGCAGATACGCAGTATTTT.

The chain is built from TRBV10-3 and TRBJ1-6, with D tentatively TRBD1 (6 bases). The length of the CDR3 is 14 residues. V was cut by 3 bases and J by 13 bases, with 16 bases left in between. CDR1 and CDR2 (germline): ENHRY, SYGVKD. This CDR3 reads CAISEGAGEFPLHF. CDR3 sequence (DNA): TGTGCCATCAGTGAAGGGGCAGGGGAGTTCCCCCTCCACTTT.

The chain employs TRBV14 and TRBJ1-2; TRBD1 aligns across 12 bases. The CDR3 spans 17 residues. From germline, CDR1 is SGHDN and CDR2 FVKESK. The J segment lost 5 bases and the V segment lost 0 bases, leaving 7 bases of the junction unmatched. The CDR3 DNA is TGTGCCAGCAGCCAAGAACCCGGGACAGGGGGCGAGTATGGCTACACCTTC. This gives the protein CASSQEPGTGGEYGYTF.

This chain uses TRBV6-5 with TRBJ2-6; tentative D call: TRBD1 (6 bases). The CDR3 is made up of 16 amino acids. Germline CDR1 is MNHEY and CDR2 is SVGAGI. V was shortened by 2 bases and J by 0 bases, with 8 bases between the two germline ends. The DNA of the CDR3 is TGTGCCAGCAGTTACGGGACAAGCTCTGGGGCCAACGTCCTGACTTTC. This translates into CASSYGTSSGANVLTF.

This chain uses TRBV15 with TRBJ1-4; 7 positions agree with TRBD1. This CDR3 contains 15 residues. Germline CDR1 is LNHNV and CDR2 is YYDKDF (reference sequence). V trimming: 4 bases; J trimming: 4 bases; junction bases outside the gene matches: 6. The CDR3 sequence: CATSKNRGNNEKLFF. CDR3 DNA: TGTGCCACCAGCAAGAACAGGGGCAATAATGAAAAACTGTTTTTT.

The rearrangement uses TRBV5-6 and TRBJ1-6, with TRBD1 as a possible D gene (5 bases). CDR1 is SGHDT, CDR2 YYEEEE, per germline. This CDR3 region has 14 residues. The V end was cut by 4 bases, the J end by 9 bases, with 14 bases between. In DNA, the CDR3 is TGTGCCAGCAGCGCCGGGACGATAGGTTCACCCCTCCACTTT. Protein product: CASSAGTIGSPLHF.

The chain carries TRBV14 and TRBJ2-7; D tentatively fits TRBD1 or TRBD2 (5 bases each). Germline CDR1 SGHDN, CDR2 FVKESK. The CDR3 runs 12 residues. Trimming pared 4 bases from V and 8 bases from J, leaving 12 bases between. This chain's CDR3 is CASSPGTGKQYF. In DNA form, the CDR3 reads TGTGCCAGCAGCCCGGGGACGGGAAAGCAGTACTTC.

This rearrangement joins TRBV11-2 to TRBJ2-5; the match to TRBD2 covers 9 bases. Germline V gene lookup returns CDR1 SGHAT and CDR2 FQNNGV. The J segment lost 5 bases and the V segment lost 4 bases, leaving 5 bases of the junction unmatched. CDR3 length: 14 amino acids. CDR3 bases: TGTGCCAGCAGCTCCGGGACTAGCTTTGAGACCCAGTACTTC. Translation: CASSSGTSFETQYF.

The chain is built from TRBV7-9 and TRBJ1-2; 8 nucleotides match TRBD1. The J segment lost 7 bases and the V segment lost 5 bases, leaving 3 bases of the junction unmatched. This CDR3 has 12 amino acids. Germline values: CDR1 SEHNR, CDR2 FQNEAQ (reference sequence). CDR3 sequence: CASSPDRGGYTF. The CDR3 nucleotides read TGTGCCAGCAGCCCCGACAGGGGTGGCTACACCTTC.

The CDR3 coding sequence is TGCGCCAGCAGCTTGACGGGACACGGCAATCAGCCCCAGCATTTT. Its protein is CASSLTGHGNQPQHF. V gene TRBV5-1 combines with J gene TRBJ1-5; D may be TRBD1 (6 bases). The CDR3 has 15 amino acids. Germline V CDR1 and CDR2: SGHRS, YFSETQ. Trimming stripped 1 base from V and 2 bases from J, with 10 bases between.

V is TRBV7-2 and J is TRBJ2-4; 8 positions agree with TRBD1. Germline lookup yields CDR1 SGHTA and CDR2 FQGNSA. The CDR3 is made up of 14 amino acids. The V and J ends lost 5 bases and 5 bases, in that order; junction bases with no gene match: 5. The CDR3 bases are TGTGCCAGCAGCCGGGGGACAGGTGAAAACATTCAGTACTTC. Amino acid sequence: CASSRGTGENIQYF. Full variable domain (rest looked up from reference TRBV7-2 and TRBJ2-4): GAGVSQSPSNKVTEKGKDVELRCDPISGHTALYWYRQSLGQGLEFLIYFQGNSAPDKSGLPSDRFSAERTGGSVSTLTIQRTQQEDSAVYLCASSRGTGENIQYFGAGTRLSVL.

The chain is built from TRBV7-2 and TRBJ2-5, with TRBD1 matching over 10 bases. With 4 bases clipped from V and 5 bases from J, the junction kept 4 bases outside the gene matches. Germline V gene sequence: CDR1 SGHTA, CDR2 FQGNSA. The CDR3 extends over 14 amino acids. CDR3 in DNA: TGTGCCAGCAGCTCGACAGGGGGCGTCGAGACCCAGTACTTC. This codes for CASSSTGGVETQYF.

The J gene is TRBJ2-5, the V gene TRBV19, with 8 bases fitting TRBD2. CDR1 is LNHDA, CDR2 SQIVND, per germline (reference sequence). V gave up 5 bases and J gave up 9 bases; unmatched junction bases: 8. CDR3 length equals 13 residues. This chain's CDR3 is CASSPQPGGAQYF. The DNA for the CDR3 is TGTGCCAGTAGTCCCCAACCGGGGGGGGCCCAGTACTTC.

The V call is TRBV19, the J call TRBJ1-4; no clear D. The V gene's germline CDR1 is LNHDA and CDR2 SQIVND (reference sequence). V lost 7 bases and J lost 3, with 18 bases in between. This CDR3 is built from 16 residues. The CDR3 protein is CASTDRALSSNEKLFF. The DNA of the CDR3 is TGTGCCAGTACCGATCGGGCCCTCTCGTCTAATGAAAAACTGTTTTTT.

The chain recombines TRBV10-3 with TRBJ1-1; the match to TRBD1 covers 7 bases. With V trimmed by 7 bases and J by 7 bases, 9 bases remained unmatched. CDR1 is ENHRY, CDR2 SYGVKD, per germline. The CDR3 spans 13 residues. The CDR3 loop reads CAINEQGLDEAFF. CDR3 coding DNA: TGTGCCATCAATGAACAGGGGCTCGATGAAGCTTTCTTT.

The chain joins TRBV10-3 to TRBJ2-3; D may be TRBD1 (6 bases). CDR1 ENHRY and CDR2 SYGVKD come from the germline V gene. This CDR3 region has 14 residues. The V end was cut by 3 bases, the J end by 3 bases, with 10 bases between. In DNA form, the CDR3 reads TGTGCCATCAGTGAAGCAGGGGTGACAGATACGCAGTATTTT. Translating it yields CAISEAGVTDTQYF.

V is TRBV19 and J is TRBJ1-5, with 8 bases lining up with TRBD1. The V and J ends lost 1 base and 2 bases, in that order; junction bases with no gene match: 1. In germline, CDR1 is LNHDA, CDR2 SQIVND (reference sequence). The CDR3 runs 15 residues. The CDR3 sequence is CASSIVQGGNQPQHF. CDR3 nucleotide sequence: TGTGCCAGTAGTATAGTACAGGGGGGCAATCAGCCCCAGCATTTT.

V gene TRBV5-1 combines with J gene TRBJ1-2, with 7 bases lining up with TRBD1. The CDR3 has 16 residues. V gave up 6 bases and J gave up 4 bases; unmatched junction bases: 15. Germline values: CDR1 SGHRS, CDR2 YFSETQ. CDR3 in DNA: TGCGCCAGCAAACCGGGACAGACCGCCTCGTCCTATGGCTACACCTTC. It is translated as CASKPGQTASSYGYTF.

V gene TRBV6-5 combines with J gene TRBJ1-1; D remains ambiguous. The CDR3 length is 15 residues. Trimming removed 2 bases at V and 4 bases at J, with 14 bases between. CDR1 is MNHEY, CDR2 SVGAGI, per germline. The CDR3 protein is CASSYEAGGGTEAFF. The CDR3, as DNA: TGTGCCAGCAGTTACGAGGCGGGCGGCGGCACTGAAGCTTTCTTT.

The chain is built from TRBV19 and TRBJ1-2; 9 bases line up with TRBD1. Germline assignment: CDR1 LNHDA and CDR2 SQIVND (reference sequence). Trimming cost V 5 bases and J 7 bases; bases outside gene matches: 11. The CDR3 length is 15 residues. The CDR3 DNA is TGTGCCAGTAGTCCTCGAACAGGGGGCAAGGCTGGCTACACCTTC. Translated: CASSPRTGGKAGYTF.

The V call is TRBV18, the J call TRBJ1-5; no reliable D call. The CDR3 sequence is 13 residues long. The V gene's germline CDR1 is KGHSH and CDR2 LQKENI. V lost 5 bases and J lost 4, with 9 bases in between. The CDR3 sequence: CASSSTGNQPQHF. CDR3 sequence (DNA): TGTGCCAGCTCATCGACTGGAAATCAGCCCCAGCATTTT.